Listed below are T cell receptor beta chains from one sample, sequenced in a study of T cells after yellow fever vaccination. From the 5' RACE reads, TCRdb called clonotypes with MiXCR, one entry per CDR3 protein. The table lists approximately 580,000 distinct CDR3 sequences, less than 20% of them singletons. The specimen was PBMCs, collected 5 days after the first yellow fever vaccination. All receptors derive from a man younger than 35 who received the YFV17D yellow fever vaccine. CDR3s include the opening cysteine and the closing phenylalanine or tryptophan.

v_gene: TRBV6-5
len: 15
CDR3aa: CASSYSGGLSTEAFF

v_gene: TRBV4-1
len: 16
CDR3aa: CASSRLLAGVENTQYF

v_gene: TRBV4-1
len: 13
CDR3aa: CASSRMLQETQYF

v_gene: TRBV5-6
len: 16
CDR3aa: CASSFTGGGSQEKLFF

v_gene: TRBV19
len: 16
CDR3aa: CASSNNRGEEGEKLFF

v_gene: TRBV20-1
len: 13
CDR3aa: CSASGNSNTEAFF

v_gene: TRBV7-6
len: 15
CDR3aa: CASSSPLGAWREQFF

v_gene: TRBV6-5
len: 16
CDR3aa: CASSYSSRGRSYEQYF

v_gene: TRBV4-2
len: 14
CDR3aa: CASSQDRGANVLTF

v_gene: TRBV7-9
len: 12
CDR3aa: CASSLKGLPQHF

v_gene: TRBV6-2/TRBV6-3
len: 14
CDR3aa: CASSNRVPVDVLTF

v_gene: TRBV12-3/TRBV12-4
len: 13
CDR3aa: CASSSTRLDEQFF

v_gene: TRBV7-9
len: 14
CDR3aa: CASPRDPSTDTQYF

v_gene: TRBV5-1
len: 14
CDR3aa: CASSFRGFGGELFF

v_gene: TRBV20-1
len: 14
CDR3aa: CSADRPGAGEKLFF

v_gene: TRBV29-1
len: 13
CDR3aa: CSVGPSEGSPLHF

v_gene: TRBV29-1
len: 12
CDR3aa: CSVEVQENIQYF

v_gene: TRBV14
len: 16
CDR3aa: CASSQLRGGGANVLTF

v_gene: TRBV6-2/TRBV6-3
len: 15
CDR3aa: CASSHRGRGNQPQHF

v_gene: TRBV7-2
len: 13
CDR3aa: CASSIGTAEKLFF

v_gene: TRBV4-3
len: 19
CDR3aa: CASSQRRLAGALNTGELFF

v_gene: TRBV28
len: 14
CDR3aa: CASSLEDREETQYF

v_gene: TRBV6-1
len: 14
CDR3aa: CASSPTRQAGELFF

v_gene: TRBV5-1
len: 15
CDR3aa: CASSLSGRHQETQYF

v_gene: TRBV7-9
len: 16
CDR3aa: CASSQMTGAYTDTQYF

v_gene: TRBV5-8
len: 14
CDR3aa: CASSLVVSTVAQYF

v_gene: TRBV12-3/TRBV12-4
len: 15
CDR3aa: CASSPTGLLSQPQHF

v_gene: TRBV29-1
len: 14
CDR3aa: CSVDAPRVNTEAFF

v_gene: TRBV6-2/TRBV6-3
len: 15
CDR3aa: CASSYQGRRDQPQHF

v_gene: TRBV6-1
len: 15
CDR3aa: CASGPVGVSNQPQHF

v_gene: TRBV20-1
len: 13
CDR3aa: CSASGRWNTEAFF

v_gene: TRBV4-3
len: 16
CDR3aa: CASSQRDSSYNSPLHF

v_gene: TRBV4-1
len: 14
CDR3aa: CASSQTDSQETQYF

v_gene: TRBV28
len: 14
CDR3aa: CASSRPASTDTQYF

v_gene: TRBV4-1
len: 15
CDR3aa: CASSQEGARRETQYF

v_gene: TRBV14
len: 16
CDR3aa: CASSQASGLNTGELFF

v_gene: TRBV7-9
len: 15
CDR3aa: CASSSWDRGPYGYTF

v_gene: TRBV20-1
len: 15
CDR3aa: CSAREPRVGGETQYF

v_gene: TRBV7-3
len: 14
CDR3aa: CASSLGGIYNEQFF

v_gene: TRBV20-1
len: 13
CDR3aa: CSARSLLTGELFF

v_gene: TRBV5-5
len: 17
CDR3aa: CASSIRPGQGGNYGYTF

v_gene: TRBV11-3
len: 13
CDR3aa: CASSLFESYEQYF

v_gene: TRBV5-1
len: 18
CDR3aa: CASSTARGGKSGANVLTF

v_gene: TRBV9
len: 14
CDR3aa: CASSVGQRNTEAFF

v_gene: TRBV18
len: 13
CDR3aa: CASSRGTEAEAFF

v_gene: TRBV7-8
len: 15
CDR3aa: CASSLATPQVGGYTF

v_gene: TRBV4-3
len: 18
CDR3aa: CASSQVIVDRRDTDTQYF

v_gene: TRBV6-1
len: 14
CDR3aa: CASRLASAPETQYF

v_gene: TRBV7-6
len: 14
CDR3aa: CASSLRGLNTEAFF

v_gene: TRBV7-6
len: 16
CDR3aa: CASSPKASDRSYEQYF